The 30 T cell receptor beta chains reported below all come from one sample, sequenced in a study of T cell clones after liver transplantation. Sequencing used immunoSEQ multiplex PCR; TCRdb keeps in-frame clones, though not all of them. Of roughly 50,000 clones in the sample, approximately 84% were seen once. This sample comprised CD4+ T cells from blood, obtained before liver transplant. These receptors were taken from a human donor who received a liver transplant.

The CDR3: CASSLLGGPEETQYF. In nucleotides, the CDR3 is TGTGCCAGCAGCTTGCTGGGGGGTCCGGAAGAGACCCAGTACTTC. V gene TRBV7-2 combines with J gene TRBJ2-5, with D maybe TRBD2 (6 bases). Germline V lookup: CDR1 SGHTA, CDR2 FQGNSA. V gave up 3 bases and J gave up 3 bases, with 14 bases separating them. The CDR3 is made up of 15 amino acids.

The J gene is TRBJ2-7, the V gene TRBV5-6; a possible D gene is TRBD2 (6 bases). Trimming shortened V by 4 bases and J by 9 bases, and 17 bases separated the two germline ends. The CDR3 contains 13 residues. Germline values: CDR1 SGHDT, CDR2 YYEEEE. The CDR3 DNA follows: TGTGCCAGCAGCCTGTTAGCGGAACTCGTGCAGTACTTC. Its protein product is CASSLLAELVQYF.

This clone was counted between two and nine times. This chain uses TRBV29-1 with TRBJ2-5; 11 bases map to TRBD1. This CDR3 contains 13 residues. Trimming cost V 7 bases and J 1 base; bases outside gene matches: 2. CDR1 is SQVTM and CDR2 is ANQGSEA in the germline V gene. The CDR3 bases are TGCAGCGCCGGGACAGGGGGCCAAGAGACCCAGTACTTC. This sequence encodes CSAGTGGQETQYF. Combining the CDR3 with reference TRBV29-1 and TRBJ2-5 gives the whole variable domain SAVISQKPSRDICQRGTSLTIQCQVDSQVTMMFWYRQQPGQSLTLIATANQGSEATYESGFVIDKFPISRPNLTFSTLTVSNMSPEDSSIYLCSAGTGGQETQYFGPGTRLLVL.

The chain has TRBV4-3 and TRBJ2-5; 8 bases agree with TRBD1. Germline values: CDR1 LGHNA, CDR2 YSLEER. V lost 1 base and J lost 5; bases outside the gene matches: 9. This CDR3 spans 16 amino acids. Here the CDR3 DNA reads TGCGCCAGCAGCCAAGTTCTAGGGACAGGCGGGGAGACCCAGTACTTC. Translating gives CASSQVLGTGGETQYF.

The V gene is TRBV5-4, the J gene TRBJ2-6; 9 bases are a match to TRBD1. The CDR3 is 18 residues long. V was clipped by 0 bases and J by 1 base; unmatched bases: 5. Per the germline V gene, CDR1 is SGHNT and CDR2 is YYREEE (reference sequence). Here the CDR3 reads CASSLARDRVSGANVLTF. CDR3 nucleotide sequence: TGTGCCAGCAGCTTGGCACGGGACAGGGTTTCTGGGGCCAACGTCCTGACTTTC.

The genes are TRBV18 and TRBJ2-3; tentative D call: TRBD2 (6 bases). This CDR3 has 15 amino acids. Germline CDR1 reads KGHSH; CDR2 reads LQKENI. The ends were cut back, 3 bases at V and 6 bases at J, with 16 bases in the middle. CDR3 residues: CASSPGGWRGDTQYF. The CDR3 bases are TGTGCCAGCTCACCTGGGGGGTGGCGTGGCGATACGCAGTATTTT.

The CDR3, as DNA: TGTGCCAGCAGCTCAGTCCCCAAACCGGGGGGACGGGCAGATACGCAGTATTTT. Protein sequence: CASSSVPKPGGRADTQYF. The V gene is TRBV28, the J gene TRBJ2-3, with TRBD2 identical over 7 bases. Trimming at V came to 6 bases and at J to 4 bases, leaving 19 bases not matched to a gene. Germline CDR1 is MDHEN and CDR2 is SYDVKM. The CDR3 spans 18 residues.

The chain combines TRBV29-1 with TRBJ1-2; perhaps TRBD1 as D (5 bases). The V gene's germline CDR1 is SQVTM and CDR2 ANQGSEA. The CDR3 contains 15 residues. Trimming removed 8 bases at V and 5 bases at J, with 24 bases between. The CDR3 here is CSPLRGLIKPYGYTF. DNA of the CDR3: TGCAGCCCCTTGAGGGGCCTAATAAAACCTTATGGCTACACCTTC. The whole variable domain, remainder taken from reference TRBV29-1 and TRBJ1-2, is SAVISQKPSRDICQRGTSLTIQCQVDSQVTMMFWYRQQPGQSLTLIATANQGSEATYESGFVIDKFPISRPNLTFSTLTVSNMSPEDSSIYLCSPLRGLIKPYGYTFGSGTRLTVV.

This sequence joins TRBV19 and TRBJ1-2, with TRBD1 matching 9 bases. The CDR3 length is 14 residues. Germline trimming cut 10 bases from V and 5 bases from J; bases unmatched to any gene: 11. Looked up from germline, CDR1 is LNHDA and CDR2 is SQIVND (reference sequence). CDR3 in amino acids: CATDSGQGLYGYTF. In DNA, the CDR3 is TGTGCCACCGACTCCGGACAGGGGTTATATGGCTACACCTTC.

The CDR3 DNA reads TGTGCCAGCTCACCCTCAGGGAACACTGAAGCTTTCTTT. Its protein is CASSPSGNTEAFF. The rearrangement uses TRBV18 and TRBJ1-1; the D is unclear. Germline loops: CDR1 KGHSH, CDR2 LQKENI. V was clipped by 3 bases and J by 1 base, with 6 bases between them. The CDR3 loop spans 13 amino acids.

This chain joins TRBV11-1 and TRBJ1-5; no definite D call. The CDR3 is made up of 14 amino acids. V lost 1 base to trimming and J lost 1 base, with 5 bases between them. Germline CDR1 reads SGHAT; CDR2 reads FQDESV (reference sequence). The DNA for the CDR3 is TGTGCCAGCAGCTTAGACGGCAGCAATCAGCCCCAGCATTTT. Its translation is CASSLDGSNQPQHF.

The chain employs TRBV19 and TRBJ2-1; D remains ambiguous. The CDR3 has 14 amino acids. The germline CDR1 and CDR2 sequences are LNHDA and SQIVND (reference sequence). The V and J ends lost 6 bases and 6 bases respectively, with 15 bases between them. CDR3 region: CASSTTWTINEQFF. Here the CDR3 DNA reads TGTGCCAGTAGCACCACTTGGACCATCAATGAGCAGTTCTTC.

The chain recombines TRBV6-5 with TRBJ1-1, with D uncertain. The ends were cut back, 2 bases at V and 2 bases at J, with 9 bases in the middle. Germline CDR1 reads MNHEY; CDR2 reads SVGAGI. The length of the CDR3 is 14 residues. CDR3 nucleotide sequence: TGTGCCAGCAGTTACAGTCGCAAAAACACTGAAGCTTTCTTT. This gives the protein CASSYSRKNTEAFF.

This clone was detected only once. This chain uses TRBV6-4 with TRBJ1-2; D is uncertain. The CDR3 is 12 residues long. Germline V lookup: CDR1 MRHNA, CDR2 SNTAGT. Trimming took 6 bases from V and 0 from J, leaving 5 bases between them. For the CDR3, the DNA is TGTGCCAGCAGGGGCCCTAACTATGGCTACACCTTC. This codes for CASRGPNYGYTF.

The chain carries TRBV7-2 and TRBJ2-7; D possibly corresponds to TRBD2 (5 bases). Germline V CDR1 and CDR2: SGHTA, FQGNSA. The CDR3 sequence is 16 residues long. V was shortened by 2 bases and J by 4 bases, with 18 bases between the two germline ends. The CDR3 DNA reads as TGTGCCAGCAGCTTACCCCGGGGAACGGTCGGGTACGAGCAGTACTTC. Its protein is CASSLPRGTVGYEQYF. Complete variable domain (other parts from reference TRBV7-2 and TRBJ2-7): GAGVSQSPSNKVTEKGKDVELRCDPISGHTALYWYRQSLGQGLEFLIYFQGNSAPDKSGLPSDRFSAERTGGSVSTLTIQRTQQEDSAVYLCASSLPRGTVGYEQYFGPGTRLTVT.

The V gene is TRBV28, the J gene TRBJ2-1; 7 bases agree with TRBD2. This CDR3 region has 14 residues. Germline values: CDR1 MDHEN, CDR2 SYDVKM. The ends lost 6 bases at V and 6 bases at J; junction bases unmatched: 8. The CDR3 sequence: CASSPGGSINEQFF. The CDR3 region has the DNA TGTGCCAGCAGCCCGGGGGGATCGATCAATGAGCAGTTCTTC.

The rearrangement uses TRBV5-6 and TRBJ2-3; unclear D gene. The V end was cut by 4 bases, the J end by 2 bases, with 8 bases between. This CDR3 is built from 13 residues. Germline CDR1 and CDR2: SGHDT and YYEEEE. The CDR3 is CASSRISTDTQYF. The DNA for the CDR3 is TGTGCCAGCAGCCGGATTTCCACAGATACGCAGTATTTT.

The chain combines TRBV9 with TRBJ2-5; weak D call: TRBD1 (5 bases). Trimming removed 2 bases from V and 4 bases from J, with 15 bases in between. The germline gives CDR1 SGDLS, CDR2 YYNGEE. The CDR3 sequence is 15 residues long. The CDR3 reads CASSVTPQGGETQYF. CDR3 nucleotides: TGTGCCAGCAGCGTCACCCCCCAGGGTGGAGAGACCCAGTACTTC.

As DNA, the CDR3 is TGTGCCAGCAGCTCACCCGGGCTGGGCCAGTGGGAGCAGTTCTTC. This gives the protein CASSSPGLGQWEQFF. This rearrangement joins TRBV7-2 to TRBJ2-1, with unresolved D. This CDR3 spans 15 amino acids. CDR1 is SGHTA, CDR2 FQGNSA, per germline. V lost 4 bases and J lost 10, with 20 bases in between.

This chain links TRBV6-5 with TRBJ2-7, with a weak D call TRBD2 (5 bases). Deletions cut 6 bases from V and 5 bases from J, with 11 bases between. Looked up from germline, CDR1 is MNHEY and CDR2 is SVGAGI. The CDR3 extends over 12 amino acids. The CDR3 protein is CASSQEGHEQYF. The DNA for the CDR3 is TGTGCCAGCAGCCAAGAGGGTCACGAGCAGTACTTC.

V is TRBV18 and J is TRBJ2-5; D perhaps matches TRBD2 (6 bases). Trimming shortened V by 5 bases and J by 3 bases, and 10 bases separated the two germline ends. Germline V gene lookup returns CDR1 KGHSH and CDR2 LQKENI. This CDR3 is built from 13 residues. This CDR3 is CASSGGTEETQYF. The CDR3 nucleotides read TGTGCCAGCTCAGGGGGGACGGAAGAGACCCAGTACTTC. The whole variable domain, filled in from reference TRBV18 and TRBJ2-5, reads NAGVMQNPRHLVRRRGQEARLRCSPMKGHSHVYWYRQLPEEGLKFMVYLQKENIIDESGMPKERFSAEFPKEGPSILRIQQVVRGDSAAYFCASSGGTEETQYFGPGTRLLVL.

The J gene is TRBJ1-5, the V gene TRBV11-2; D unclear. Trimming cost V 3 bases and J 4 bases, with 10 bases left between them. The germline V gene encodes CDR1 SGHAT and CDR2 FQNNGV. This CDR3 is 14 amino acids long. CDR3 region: CASSLVPVNQPQHF. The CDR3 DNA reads TGTGCCAGCAGCTTGGTACCGGTTAATCAGCCCCAGCATTTT.

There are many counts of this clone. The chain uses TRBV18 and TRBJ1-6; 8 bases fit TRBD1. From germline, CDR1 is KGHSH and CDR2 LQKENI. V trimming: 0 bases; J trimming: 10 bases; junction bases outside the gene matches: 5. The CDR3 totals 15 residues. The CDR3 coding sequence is TGTGCCAGCTCACCACCTGGACAGGGTCGGTCACCCCTCCACTTT. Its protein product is CASSPPGQGRSPLHF.

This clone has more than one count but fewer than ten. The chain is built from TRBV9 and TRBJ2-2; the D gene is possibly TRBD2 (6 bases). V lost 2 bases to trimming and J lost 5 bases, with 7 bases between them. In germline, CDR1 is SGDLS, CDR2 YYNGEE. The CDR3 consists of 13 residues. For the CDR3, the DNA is TGTGCCAGCAGCGTGGGACTTACCGGGGAGCTGTTTTTT. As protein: CASSVGLTGELFF. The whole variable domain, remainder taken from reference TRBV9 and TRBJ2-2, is DSGVTQTPKHLITATGQRVTLRCSPRSGDLSVYWYQQSLDQGLQFLIQYYNGEERAKGNILERFSAQQFPDLHSELNLSSLELGDSALYFCASSVGLTGELFFGEGSRLTVL.

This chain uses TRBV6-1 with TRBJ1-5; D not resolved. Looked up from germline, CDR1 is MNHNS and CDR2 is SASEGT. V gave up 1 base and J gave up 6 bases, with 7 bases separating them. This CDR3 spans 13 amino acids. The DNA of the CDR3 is TGTGCCAGCAGTGAAGTGGGAAGTCAGCCCCAGCATTTT. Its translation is CASSEVGSQPQHF.

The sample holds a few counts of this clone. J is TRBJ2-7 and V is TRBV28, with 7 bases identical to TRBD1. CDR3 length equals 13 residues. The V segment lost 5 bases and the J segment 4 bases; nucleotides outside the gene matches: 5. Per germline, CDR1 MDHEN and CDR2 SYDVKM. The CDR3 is CASSRRDSYEQYF. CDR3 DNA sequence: TGTGCCAGCAGTCGCCGGGACAGTTACGAGCAGTACTTC.

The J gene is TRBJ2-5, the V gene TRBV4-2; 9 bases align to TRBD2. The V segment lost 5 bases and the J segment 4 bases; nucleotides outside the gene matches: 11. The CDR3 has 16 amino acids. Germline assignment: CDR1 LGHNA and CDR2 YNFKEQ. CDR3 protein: CASSYAGGRALETQYF. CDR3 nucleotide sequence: TGTGCCAGCAGCTACGCGGGCGGGAGGGCCTTAGAGACCCAGTACTTC.

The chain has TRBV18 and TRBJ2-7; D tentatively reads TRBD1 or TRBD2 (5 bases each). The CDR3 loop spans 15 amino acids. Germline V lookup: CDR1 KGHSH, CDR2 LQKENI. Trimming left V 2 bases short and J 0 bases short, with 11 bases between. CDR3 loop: CASSPGTYNSYEQYF. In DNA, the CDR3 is TGTGCCAGCTCACCAGGGACGTACAACTCCTACGAGCAGTACTTC.

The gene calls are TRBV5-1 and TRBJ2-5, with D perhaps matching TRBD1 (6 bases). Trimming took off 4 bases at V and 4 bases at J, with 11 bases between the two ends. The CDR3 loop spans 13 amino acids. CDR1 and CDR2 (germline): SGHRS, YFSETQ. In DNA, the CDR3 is TGCGCCAGCAGCCCAGACAGGAGAGAGACCCAGTACTTC. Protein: CASSPDRRETQYF.

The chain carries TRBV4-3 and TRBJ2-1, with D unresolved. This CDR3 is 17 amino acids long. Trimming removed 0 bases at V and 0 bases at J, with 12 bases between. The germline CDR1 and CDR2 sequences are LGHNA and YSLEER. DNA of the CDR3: TGCGCCAGCAGCCAAGAAGGGCCGGGTAGCTCCTACAATGAGCAGTTCTTC. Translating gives CASSQEGPGSSYNEQFF.